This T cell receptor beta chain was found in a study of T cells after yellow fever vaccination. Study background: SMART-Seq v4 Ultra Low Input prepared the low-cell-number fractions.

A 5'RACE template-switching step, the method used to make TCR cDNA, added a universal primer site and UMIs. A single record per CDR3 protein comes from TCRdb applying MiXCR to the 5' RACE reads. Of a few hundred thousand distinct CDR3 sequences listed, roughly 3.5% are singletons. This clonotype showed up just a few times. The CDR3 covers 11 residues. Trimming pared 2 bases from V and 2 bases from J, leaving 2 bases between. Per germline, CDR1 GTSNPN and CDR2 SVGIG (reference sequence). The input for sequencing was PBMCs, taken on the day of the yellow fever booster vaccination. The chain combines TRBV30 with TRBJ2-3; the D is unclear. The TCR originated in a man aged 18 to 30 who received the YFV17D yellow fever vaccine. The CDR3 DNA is TGTGCCTGGAGTTCCACAGATACGCAGTATTTT. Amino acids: CAWSSTDTQYF. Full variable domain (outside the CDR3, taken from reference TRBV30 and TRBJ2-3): SQTIHQWPATLVQPVGSPLSLECTVEGTSNPNLYWYRQAAGRGLQLLFYSVGIGQISSEVPQNLSASRPQDRQFILSSKKLLLSDSGFYLCAWSSTDTQYFGPGTRLTVL.